The next 5 T cell receptor beta chains were all read from a single sample in a study of T cells in Graves' hyperthyroidism and ophthalmopathy. Amplified TCR beta CDR3 regions derived from RNA transcripts. First-round RT-PCR of the TCR CDR3 relied on the HTBI primer set. TCRdb recomputed calls from the multiplex PCR reads with MiXCR, one row per CDR3 protein. The table lists about 380,000 distinct CDR3 sequences, less than 15% of them singletons. Sample: blood. The receptors stem from a man in his thirties or forties with Graves' hyperthyroidism that later progressed to Graves' ophthalmopathy.

This clonotype was observed many times. The V gene is TRBV2, the J gene TRBJ1-6; D remains ambiguous. The CDR3 sequence is 14 residues long. V lost 7 bases and J 6 bases, leaving 13 bases between the germline ends. Looked up from germline, CDR1 is SNHLY and CDR2 is FYNNEI. CDR3 residues: CASMWGESNSPLHF. CDR3 sequence (DNA): TGTGCCAGCATGTGGGGAGAGAGTAATTCACCCCTCCACTTT.

This clonotype appeared many times. The CDR3 sequence: CASSLERITYEQYF. Here the CDR3 DNA reads TGCGCCAGCAGCTTGGAACGGATAACCTACGAGCAGTACTTC. The rearrangement joins TRBV5-1 to TRBJ2-7; D unclear. This CDR3 has 14 residues. Trimming took off 0 bases at V and 2 bases at J, with 9 bases between the two ends. Germline CDR1 and CDR2: SGHRS and YFSETQ.

Ten or more counts support this clonotype. The J gene is TRBJ2-7, the V gene TRBV6-1; 14 nucleotides match TRBD2. The CDR3 has 16 residues. CDR1 is MNHNS, CDR2 SASEGT, per germline. V was clipped by 5 bases and J by 3 bases; unmatched bases: 6. The DNA of the CDR3 is TGTGCCAGCAGTTTTGGGACTAGCGGGGGATTCTACGAGCAGTACTTC. It encodes CASSFGTSGGFYEQYF.

This clonotype was recorded a few times. The J gene is TRBJ1-2, the V gene TRBV6-1; TRBD1 agrees at 7 bases. The ends lost 5 bases at V and 6 bases at J; junction bases unmatched: 12. Germline V gene data show CDR1 as MNHNS and CDR2 as SASEGT. The CDR3 has 15 residues. In DNA, the CDR3 is TGTGCCAGCAGTTTAGTAGTTCCGACAGGGAATGGCTACACCTTC. Translated: CASSLVVPTGNGYTF.

This clonotype showed up many times. The genes are TRBV12-3 or TRBV12-4 and TRBJ1-1, with 7 bases fitting TRBD1. With 5 bases clipped from V and 1 base from J, the junction kept 10 bases outside the gene matches. CDR3 length: 16 amino acids. The CDR3 spells CASSRTTGAGNTEAFF. In nucleotides, the CDR3 is TGTGCCAGCAGTCGAACAACAGGGGCTGGGAACACTGAAGCTTTCTTT.